This TCR beta chain was identified in a study of early T cells in non-severe SARS-CoV-2 infection. In the study overall: The chains were unpaired, and the sequenced material was bulk RNA from unsorted whole blood. The study's findings and limits: VDJdb matching skewed toward anti-spike CD8 responses, missing private and CD4 specificities.

Attachment of unique molecular identifiers to individual cDNA molecules was performed. In TCRdb, the 5' RACE reads were re-called with MiXCR into one record per CDR3 protein. The table records 90,000 to 100,000 distinct CDR3 sequences, under 15% of them present only once. This clonotype has a count of ten or more. The antigen remains unidentified. This TCR was recovered from an adult who was a healthcare worker with PCR-confirmed SARS-CoV-2 infection or an uninfected control (not recorded which). The sequencing input was whole blood.

The CDR3 loop reads CASNRPGAGNTEAFF. DNA of the CDR3: TGTGCCAGCAACCGGCCGGGGGCGGGAAACACTGAAGCTTTCTTT. The chain joins TRBV6-5 to TRBJ1-1; D might be TRBD1 (6 bases). This CDR3 is 15 amino acids long. The ends were cut back, 7 bases at V and 2 bases at J, with 17 bases in the middle. Germline CDR1 reads MNHEY; CDR2 reads SVGAGI.